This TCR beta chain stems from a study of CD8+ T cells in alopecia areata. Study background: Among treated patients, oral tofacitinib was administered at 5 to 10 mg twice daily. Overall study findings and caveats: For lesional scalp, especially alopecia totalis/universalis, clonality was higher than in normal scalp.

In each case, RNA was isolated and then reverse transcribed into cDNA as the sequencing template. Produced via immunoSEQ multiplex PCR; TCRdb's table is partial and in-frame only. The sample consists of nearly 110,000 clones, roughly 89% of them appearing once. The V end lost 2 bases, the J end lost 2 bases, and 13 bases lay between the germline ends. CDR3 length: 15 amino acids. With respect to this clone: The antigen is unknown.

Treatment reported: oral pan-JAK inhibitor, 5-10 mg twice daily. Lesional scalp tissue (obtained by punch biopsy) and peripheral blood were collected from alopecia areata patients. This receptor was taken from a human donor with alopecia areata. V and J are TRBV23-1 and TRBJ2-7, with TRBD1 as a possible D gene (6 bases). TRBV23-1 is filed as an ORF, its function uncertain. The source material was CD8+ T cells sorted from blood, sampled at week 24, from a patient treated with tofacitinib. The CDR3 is CASSQRDIRTYEQYF. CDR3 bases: TGCGCCAGCAGTCAAAGGGACATCCGAACCTACGAGCAGTACTTC.